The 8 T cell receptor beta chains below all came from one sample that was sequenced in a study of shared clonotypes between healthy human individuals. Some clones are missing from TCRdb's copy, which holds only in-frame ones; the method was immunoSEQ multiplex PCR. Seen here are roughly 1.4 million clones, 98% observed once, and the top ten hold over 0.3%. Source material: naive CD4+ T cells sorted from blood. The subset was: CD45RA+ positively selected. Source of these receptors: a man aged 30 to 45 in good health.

In DNA form, the CDR3 reads TGTGCCAGCACTCGGGGAATTCAGAGTTCCGGGGAGCTGTTTTTT. It encodes CASTRGIQSSGELFF. This chain joins TRBV6-1 and TRBJ2-2, with TRBD2 as a possible D gene (5 bases). Germline values: CDR1 MNHNS, CDR2 SASEGT. Trimming removed 7 bases at V and 6 bases at J, with 18 bases between. The CDR3 runs to 15 residues.

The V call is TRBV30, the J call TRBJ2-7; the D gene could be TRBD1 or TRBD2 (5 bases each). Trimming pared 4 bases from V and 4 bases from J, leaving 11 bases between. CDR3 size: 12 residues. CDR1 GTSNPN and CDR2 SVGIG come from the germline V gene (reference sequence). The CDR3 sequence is CAWKGDGYEQYF. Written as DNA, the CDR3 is TGTGCCTGGAAAGGGGACGGTTACGAGCAGTACTTC.

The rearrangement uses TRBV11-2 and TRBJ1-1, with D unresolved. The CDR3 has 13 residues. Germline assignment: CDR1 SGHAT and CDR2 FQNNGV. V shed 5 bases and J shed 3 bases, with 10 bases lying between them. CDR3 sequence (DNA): TGTGCCAGCAGCCCCGGACGGGACACTGAAGCTTTCTTT. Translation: CASSPGRDTEAFF.

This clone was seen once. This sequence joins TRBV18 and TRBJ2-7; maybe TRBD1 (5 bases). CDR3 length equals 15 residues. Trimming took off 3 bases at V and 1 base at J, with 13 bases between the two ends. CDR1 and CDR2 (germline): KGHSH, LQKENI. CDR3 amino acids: CASSPRIQGSYEQYF. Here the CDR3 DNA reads TGTGCCAGCTCACCCAGGATCCAGGGTTCCTACGAGCAGTACTTC.

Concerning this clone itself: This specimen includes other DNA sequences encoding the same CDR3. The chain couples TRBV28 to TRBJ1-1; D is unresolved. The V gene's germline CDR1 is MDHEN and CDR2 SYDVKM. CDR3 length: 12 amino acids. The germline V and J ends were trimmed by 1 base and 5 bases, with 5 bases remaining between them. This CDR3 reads CASSLSGTEAFF. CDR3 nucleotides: TGTGCCAGCAGTTTATCGGGAACTGAAGCTTTCTTT.

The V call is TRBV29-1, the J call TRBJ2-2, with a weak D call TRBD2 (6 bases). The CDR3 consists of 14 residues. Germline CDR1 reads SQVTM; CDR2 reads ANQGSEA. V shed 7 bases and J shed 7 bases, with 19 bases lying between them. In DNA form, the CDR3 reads TGCAGCGCTATTCCGGGAGCTCTGGGCGGGGAGCTGTTTTTT. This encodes CSAIPGALGGELFF.

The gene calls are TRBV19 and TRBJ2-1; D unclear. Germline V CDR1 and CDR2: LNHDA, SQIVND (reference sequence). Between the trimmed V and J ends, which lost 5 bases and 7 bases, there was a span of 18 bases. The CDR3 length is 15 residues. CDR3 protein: CASSPRASKENEQFF. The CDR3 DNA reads TGTGCCAGTAGTCCCCGGGCCTCAAAAGAGAATGAGCAGTTCTTC.

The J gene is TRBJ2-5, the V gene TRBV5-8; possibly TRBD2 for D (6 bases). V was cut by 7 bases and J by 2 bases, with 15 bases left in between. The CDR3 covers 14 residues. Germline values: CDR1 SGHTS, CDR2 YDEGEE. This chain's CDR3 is CASGGDGRQETQYF. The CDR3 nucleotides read TGTGCCAGCGGCGGGGACGGAAGACAAGAGACCCAGTACTTC.